The next 9 T cell receptor beta chains were all read from a single sample in a study of shared clonotypes between healthy human individuals. The assay was immunoSEQ multiplex PCR, and TCRdb's table has in-frame clones only and misses some. The data show about 700,000 clones, about 91% seen once. CD45RO negativity and positive selection for CCR7 defined naive CD8 cells, a population that excluded terminally differentiated effector memory CD45RA+ cells. Source material: naive CD8+ T cells sorted from blood. The receptors were sampled from a man aged 30-40 years in good health.

The chain has TRBV10-3 and TRBJ2-1, with 11 positions matching TRBD1. The CDR3 has 15 residues. Germline-derived CDR1 and CDR2 are ENHRY and SYGVKD. The ends lost 2 bases at V and 9 bases at J; junction bases unmatched: 6. This chain's CDR3 is CAISEPDRGRGEQFF. The CDR3 DNA is TGTGCCATCAGTGAGCCGGACAGGGGGCGCGGTGAGCAGTTCTTC.

The rearrangement uses TRBV6-1 and TRBJ1-2, with D unclear. This CDR3 region has 12 residues. Germline values: CDR1 MNHNS, CDR2 SASEGT. CDR3 DNA: TGTGCTTCGCTGGGTTGGAGTTACGGCTACACCTTC. This gives the protein CASLGWSYGYTF.

The J gene is TRBJ2-1, the V gene TRBV18; 7 positions match TRBD2. CDR1 KGHSH and CDR2 LQKENI come from the germline V gene. The CDR3 is 16 amino acids. Unmatched junction bases numbered 7, after V lost 5 bases and J lost 0 bases. CDR3 sequence reads: CASSDSRESSYNEQFF. CDR3 bases: TGTGCCAGCTCAGACTCGCGGGAGAGCTCCTACAATGAGCAGTTCTTC.

CDR3 sequence (DNA): TGTGCCAGCAGCTTCGGGGGGGCTGGCTACGAGCAGTACTTC. The encoded protein is CASSFGGAGYEQYF. This chain links TRBV7-9 with TRBJ2-7, with 8 bases that match TRBD2. The junction had 4 bases not matched to a gene; V was cut back by 3 bases and J by 3 bases. Germline CDR1 and CDR2: SEHNR and FQNEAQ (reference sequence). CDR3 length equals 14 residues.

The genes are TRBV28 and TRBJ2-7, with TRBD2 matching over 11 bases. V dropped 5 bases and J dropped 9; count of bases not matched to a gene: 15. This CDR3 spans 16 amino acids. Germline assignment: CDR1 MDHEN and CDR2 SYDVKM. This CDR3 reads CASSQPGLADPTRQYF. The CDR3 coding sequence is TGTGCCAGCAGTCAACCGGGACTAGCGGATCCTACGAGGCAGTACTTC.

The sample holds one count of this clone. The J gene is TRBJ2-7, the V gene TRBV11-2; TRBD1 is a possible D gene (5 bases). This CDR3 is 15 amino acids long. The ends were cut back, 5 bases at V and 1 base at J, with 15 bases in the middle. Germline values: CDR1 SGHAT, CDR2 FQNNGV. The CDR3 sequence is CASSPTGVGSYEQYF. The CDR3 coding sequence is TGTGCCAGCAGCCCCACAGGCGTGGGTTCCTACGAGCAGTACTTC.

The chain uses TRBV19 and TRBJ1-5; TRBD1 might be the D (5 bases). The germline V and J ends were trimmed by 1 base and 1 base, with 20 bases remaining between them. Germline-derived CDR1 and CDR2 are LNHDA and SQIVND (reference sequence). This CDR3 is 19 amino acids long. The CDR3 DNA reads as TGTGCCAGTAGTATAGGATGGGGCGCGCGTTTTAAAAGCAATCAGCCCCAGCATTTT. This sequence encodes CASSIGWGARFKSNQPQHF.

As to this clone: The sample has other DNA sequences that encode this CDR3 too. The chain combines TRBV29-1 with TRBJ2-7; 9 bases are shared with TRBD2. The length of the CDR3 is 13 residues. Germline CDR1 is SQVTM and CDR2 is ANQGSEA. The junction had 7 bases not matched to a gene; V was cut back by 6 bases and J by 4 bases. CDR3 in DNA: TGCAGCGTCGTAGCGGGAGTGGGATACGAGCAGTACTTC. It codes for CSVVAGVGYEQYF.

This CDR3 is CASSLGSFDEQFF. DNA for the CDR3: TGTGCCAGCAGTCTCGGGAGTTTTGATGAGCAGTTCTTC. This chain joins TRBV27 and TRBJ2-1, with D perhaps TRBD2 (6 bases). The CDR3 is 13 residues long. Germline assignment: CDR1 MNHEY and CDR2 SMNVEV (reference sequence). V dropped 5 bases and J dropped 8 bases, with 13 bases sitting between them.